What follows are 21 T cell receptor beta chains derived from one specimen sequenced in a study of blood T cell repertoires in COVID-19 (dated by TCRdb to about 2020). Receptor libraries were prepared by the immunoSEQ multiplex PCR assay. Held by TCRdb, this immuneACCESS table contains in-frame sequences only and omits some clones. Under half of the omission traces to an unresolved V gene where checked; the cause of the rest is unknown. This sample lists roughly 120,000 clones; over 70% were detected once. The ten biggest clones cover 6% to 7% of the sample. The source material was peripheral blood. The receptors originated from a woman in her 50s with acute or convalescent COVID-19.

The chain carries TRBV27 and TRBJ2-1; 8 bases are shared with TRBD1. Germline CDR1 and CDR2: MNHEY and SMNVEV (reference sequence). V was pared by 4 bases and J by 5 bases, with 7 bases of the junction left unmatched. CDR3 length equals 15 residues. This CDR3 is CASSSGTGRHNEQFF. In DNA, the CDR3 is TGTGCCAGCAGTTCTGGGACAGGAAGACACAATGAGCAGTTCTTC.

The chain uses TRBV30 and TRBJ2-5, with a weak D call TRBD1 (6 bases). V was pared by 3 bases and J by 6 bases, with 14 bases between. CDR1 is GTSNPN, CDR2 SVGIG, per germline (reference sequence). The CDR3 loop spans 13 amino acids. CDR3 loop: CAWRWGPAQTQYF. In DNA form, the CDR3 reads TGTGCCTGGAGGTGGGGGCCGGCGCAGACCCAGTACTTC.

The chain links TRBV5-6 to TRBJ1-2; D is possibly TRBD1 (6 bases). V lost 3 bases to trimming and J lost 4 bases, with 10 bases between them. CDR1 and CDR2 (germline): SGHDT, YYEEEE. The CDR3 totals 13 residues. The chain's CDR3 is CASSSQGPYGYTF. As DNA, the CDR3 is TGTGCCAGCAGCTCCCAGGGGCCCTATGGCTACACCTTC.

This chain links TRBV7-9 with TRBJ1-2; D remains ambiguous. Per germline, CDR1 SEHNR and CDR2 FQNEAQ (reference sequence). Deletions cut 6 bases from V and 8 bases from J, with 10 bases between. This CDR3 spans 11 amino acids. As DNA, the CDR3 is TGTGCCAGCAGATCCTATTTCGGCTACACCTTC. Translation: CASRSYFGYTF.

The chain recombines TRBV30 with TRBJ2-7; D gene uncertain. Trimming took 0 bases from V and 4 from J, leaving 10 bases between them. The CDR3 loop spans 13 amino acids. CDR1 and CDR2 from the germline V gene are GTSNPN and SVGIG (reference sequence). The CDR3 DNA reads as TGTGCCTGGAGTGTAGTTCCGGGTTACGAGCAGTACTTC. Amino acids: CAWSVVPGYEQYF. The variable domain in full, with the rest retrieved from reference TRBV30 and TRBJ2-7, is SQTIHQWPATLVQPVGSPLSLECTVEGTSNPNLYWYRQAAGRGLQLLFYSVGIGQISSEVPQNLSASRPQDRQFILSSKKLLLSDSGFYLCAWSVVPGYEQYFGPGTRLTVT.

The rearrangement joins TRBV9 to TRBJ2-7; a possible D gene is TRBD1 (6 bases). The ends were cut back, 1 base at V and 2 bases at J, with 10 bases in the middle. The CDR3 length is 14 residues. Per germline, CDR1 SGDLS and CDR2 YYNGEE. The CDR3 coding sequence is TGTGCCAGCAGCGTATATGACAGGACCTACGAGCAGTACTTC. This gives the protein CASSVYDRTYEQYF.

V and J are TRBV5-1 and TRBJ2-1; perhaps TRBD2 as D (5 bases). The CDR3 spans 13 residues. V was pared by 5 bases and J by 9 bases, with 15 bases between. CDR1 and CDR2 from the germline V gene are SGHRS and YFSETQ. CDR3 sequence: CASRVFGDSEQFF. The CDR3 coding sequence is TGCGCCAGCAGGGTCTTCGGGGATAGTGAGCAGTTCTTC.

This rearrangement joins TRBV5-8 to TRBJ1-2; D perhaps matches TRBD1 (5 bases). Germline values: CDR1 SGHTS, CDR2 YDEGEE. This CDR3 has 15 amino acids. V was pared by 0 bases and J by 3 bases, with 12 bases between. CDR3 loop: CASSLERGNDYGYTF. CDR3 nucleotide sequence: TGTGCCAGCAGCTTGGAACGGGGGAACGACTATGGCTACACCTTC.

This chain joins TRBV15 and TRBJ2-3; TRBD1 aligns across 7 bases. The CDR3 runs 14 residues. V was clipped by 1 base and J by 3 bases; unmatched bases: 1. Germline CDR1 LNHNV, CDR2 YYDKDF (reference sequence). As DNA, the CDR3 is TGTGCCACCAGCAGAGGACAGGGTACAGATACGCAGTATTTT. Encoded protein: CATSRGQGTDTQYF.

The V and J genes are TRBV12-2 and TRBJ1-6; TRBD1, the D gene given by the table, was not confirmed from the DNA. TRBV12-2 is a documented pseudogene. The CDR3 loop spans 15 amino acids. CDR3 amino acids: CASRPGGYYNSPLHF. As DNA, the CDR3 is TGTGCAAGTCGCCCAGGGGGATACTATAATTCACCCCTCCACTTT.

This chain links TRBV11-2 with TRBJ2-5, with 12 bases lining up with TRBD2. After removal of 1 base from V and 2 bases from J, the junction contained 2 bases not matched to a gene. The CDR3 has 16 residues. The germline V gene encodes CDR1 SGHAT and CDR2 FQNNGV. CDR3 residues: CASSLASGGEQETQYF. The CDR3 region has the DNA TGTGCCAGCAGCTTAGCTAGCGGGGGGGAACAAGAGACCCAGTACTTC.

V is TRBV9 and J is TRBJ1-1; D unclear. This CDR3 spans 14 amino acids. The V gene lost 0 bases and the J gene lost 5 bases, with 11 bases spanning the gap. Germline lookup yields CDR1 SGDLS and CDR2 YYNGEE. The CDR3 nucleotides are TGTGCCAGCAGCGTAGAGAAGGGAGGAACTGAAGCTTTCTTT. It specifies CASSVEKGGTEAFF.

The gene calls are TRBV5-5 and TRBJ1-5; D remains ambiguous. Germline CDR1 SGHKS, CDR2 YYEKEE (reference sequence). The CDR3 has 15 amino acids. Deletions cut 2 bases from V and 1 base from J, with 10 bases between. The CDR3 nucleotides are TGTGCCAGCAGCTTAGTGTACACAAGCAATCAGCCCCAGCATTTT. Residues: CASSLVYTSNQPQHF.

The chain links TRBV3-1 (or the pseudogene TRBV3-2) to TRBJ2-5, with D perhaps TRBD2 (6 bases). V was pared by 1 base and J by 0 bases, with 12 bases between. Germline V gene lookup returns CDR1 LGHDT and CDR2 YNNKEL (reference sequence). The CDR3 spans 16 residues. The CDR3 spells CASSQAFGGYQETQYF. The CDR3 DNA follows: TGTGCCAGCAGCCAAGCTTTCGGGGGATACCAAGAGACCCAGTACTTC.

The V gene is TRBV7-9, the J gene TRBJ2-5; a possible D gene is TRBD2 (6 bases). V was shortened by 1 base and J by 4 bases, with 16 bases between the two germline ends. Germline V CDR1 and CDR2: SEHNR, FQNEAQ (reference sequence). The CDR3 length is 16 residues. The CDR3 bases are TGTGCCAGCAGCTTAGGTTCGGCAGGGAGGTTAGAGACCCAGTACTTC. It codes for CASSLGSAGRLETQYF. Full variable domain (rest looked up from reference TRBV7-9 and TRBJ2-5): DTGVSQNPRHKITKRGQNVTFRCDPISEHNRLYWYRQTLGQGPEFLTYFQNEAQLEKSRLLSDRFSAERPKGSFSTLEIQRTEQGDSAMYLCASSLGSAGRLETQYFGPGTRLLVL.

V gene TRBV7-3 combines with J gene TRBJ2-3; 10 bases fit TRBD2. CDR3 length: 14 amino acids. V dropped 5 bases and J dropped 8; count of bases not matched to a gene: 7. Per germline, CDR1 SGHTA and CDR2 FQGTGA. The DNA of the CDR3 is TGTGCCAGCAGCCCAGCGGGGGGGCAACGTACGCAGTATTTT. Encoded protein: CASSPAGGQRTQYF.

The gene calls are TRBV3-1 (or the pseudogene TRBV3-2) and TRBJ1-2; no clear D. Germline-derived CDR1 and CDR2 are LGHDT and YNNKEL (reference sequence). The germline V and J ends were trimmed by 4 bases and 7 bases, with 16 bases remaining between them. This CDR3 has 14 residues. This CDR3 reads CASSLGAAPGGYTF. The CDR3 coding sequence is TGTGCCAGCAGCCTTGGTGCAGCCCCGGGTGGCTACACCTTC.

This chain connects TRBV5-4 to TRBJ2-3; 14 nucleotides match TRBD2. The CDR3 totals 17 residues. V lost 3 bases, J lost 6 bases, and 9 bases stayed unmatched. CDR1 is SGHNT and CDR2 is YYREEE in the germline V gene (reference sequence). The CDR3: CASSSGLAGAQTDTQYF. The CDR3 nucleotides are TGTGCCAGCAGCTCGGGACTAGCGGGGGCCCAGACGGATACGCAGTATTTT.

The chain uses TRBV5-8 and TRBJ1-4, with 8 bases that match TRBD1. Germline V gene data show CDR1 as SGHTS and CDR2 as YDEGEE. The V segment lost 2 bases and the J segment 7 bases; nucleotides outside the gene matches: 4. This CDR3 is 14 amino acids long. The DNA for the CDR3 is TGTGCCAGCAGCTTCGGACAGGGTTTTGAAAAACTGTTTTTT. Translated: CASSFGQGFEKLFF.

CDR3 residues: CASSFRRGGTDTQYF. CDR3 nucleotides: TGTGCCAGCAGTTTCAGGCGGGGGGGCACAGATACGCAGTATTTT. J is TRBJ2-3 and V is TRBV28; 8 bases line up with TRBD2. After removal of 3 bases from V and 1 base from J, the junction contained 3 bases not matched to a gene. Germline V gene sequence: CDR1 MDHEN, CDR2 SYDVKM. CDR3 length: 15 residues.

CDR3 nucleotide sequence: TGTGCCAGCAGTGACTCGTCCTACACTGAAGCTTTCTTT. Translating gives CASSDSSYTEAFF. V is TRBV6-4 and J is TRBJ1-1; D is unresolved. Trimming pared 0 bases from V and 3 bases from J, leaving 5 bases between. The CDR3 is 13 amino acids. Per germline, CDR1 MRHNA and CDR2 SNTAGT.